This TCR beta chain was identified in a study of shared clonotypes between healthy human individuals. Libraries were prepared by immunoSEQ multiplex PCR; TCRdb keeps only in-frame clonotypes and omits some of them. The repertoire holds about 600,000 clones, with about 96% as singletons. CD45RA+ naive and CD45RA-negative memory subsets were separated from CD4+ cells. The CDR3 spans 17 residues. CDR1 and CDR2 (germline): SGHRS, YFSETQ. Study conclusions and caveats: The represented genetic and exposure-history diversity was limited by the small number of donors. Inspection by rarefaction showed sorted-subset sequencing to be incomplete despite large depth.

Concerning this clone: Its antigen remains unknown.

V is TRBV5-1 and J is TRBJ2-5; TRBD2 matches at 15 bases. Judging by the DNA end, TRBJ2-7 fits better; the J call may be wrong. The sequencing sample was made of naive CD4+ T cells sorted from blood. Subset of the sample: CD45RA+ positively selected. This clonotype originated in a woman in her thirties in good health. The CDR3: CASSSGPGLAGGNEQYF. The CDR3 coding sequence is TGCGCCAGCAGCTCAGGGCCCGGACTAGCGGGAGGGAACGAGCAGTACTTC.